This TCR beta chain was recorded in a study of Graves' ophthalmopathy and Graves' hyperthyroidism. Study observations and caveats: The model predicted progression of ophthalmopathy with a sensitivity of roughly 70%, and its specificity was 72% to 85%. Most thyroid clonotypes with frequency above 0.001 were detected in blood too.

This clonotype was counted many times. Its antigen remains unidentified. RNA served as the template for amplifying TCR beta CDR3 regions. Second-round multiplex PCR came after first-round RT-PCR with HTBI primers. TCRdb reprocessed the multiplex PCR reads via MiXCR and lists one record per CDR3 protein. The table shows 500,000 to 700,000 distinct CDR3 sequences, with about 35% occurring only once. Among the exclusions were patients with other autoimmune diseases, uncontrolled infections, pregnancy or lactation. The sample was peripheral blood or thyroid tissue (not recorded which). The source is an adult man with Graves' hyperthyroidism.

For the CDR3, the DNA is TGTGCCAGCAAGGGGAGAATCACCGGGGAGCTGTTTTTT. Its protein product is CASKGRITGELFF. V and J are TRBV9 and TRBJ2-2; TRBD1 or TRBD2 may be the D gene (5 bases each). V lost 6 bases to trimming and J lost 4 bases, with 10 bases between them. Germline values: CDR1 SGDLS, CDR2 YYNGEE. The CDR3 has 13 residues.